This T cell receptor (beta chain) came from a study of cytomegalovirus exposure and HLA in healthy donors. PCR employed 60 Vbeta and 13 Jbeta primers. Generated by immunoSEQ multiplex PCR, the TCRdb table keeps only in-frame clones and is missing some. The sample shows fewer than 120,000 clones, 79% of them seen only once. The CDR3 has 16 amino acids. CDR1 and CDR2 (germline): SGHRS, YFSETQ. J gave up 2 bases and V 2 bases, and 3 bases lay outside the gene matches. The sample consisted of PBMCs. This receptor was identified in a man aged 30-40 years in good health and CMV-seropositive. V gene TRBV5-1 combines with J gene TRBJ2-3, with 12 bases lining up with TRBD2. In DNA form, the CDR3 reads TGCGCCAGCAGCTTCGGACTAGCGGGGCCCACAGATACGCAGTATTTT. Encoded protein: CASSFGLAGPTDTQYF.